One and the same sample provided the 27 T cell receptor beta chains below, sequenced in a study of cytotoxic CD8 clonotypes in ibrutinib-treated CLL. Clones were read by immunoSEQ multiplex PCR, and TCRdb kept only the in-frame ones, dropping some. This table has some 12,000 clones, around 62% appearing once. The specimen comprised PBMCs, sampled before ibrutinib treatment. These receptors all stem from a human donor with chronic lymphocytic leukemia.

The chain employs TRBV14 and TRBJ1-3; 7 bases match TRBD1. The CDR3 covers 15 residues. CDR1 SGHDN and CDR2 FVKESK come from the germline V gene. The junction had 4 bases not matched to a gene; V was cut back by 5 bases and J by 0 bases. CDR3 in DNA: TGTGCCAGCAGCTTCAGACAGGGCTCTGGAAACACCATATATTTT. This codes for CASSFRQGSGNTIYF.

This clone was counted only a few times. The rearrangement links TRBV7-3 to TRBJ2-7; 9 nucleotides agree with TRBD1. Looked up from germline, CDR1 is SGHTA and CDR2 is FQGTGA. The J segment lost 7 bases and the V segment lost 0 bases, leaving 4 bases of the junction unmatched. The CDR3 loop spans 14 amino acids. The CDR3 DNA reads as TGTGCCAGCAGCTTAACACAGGGGGCGGGTGAGCAGTACTTC. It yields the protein CASSLTQGAGEQYF.

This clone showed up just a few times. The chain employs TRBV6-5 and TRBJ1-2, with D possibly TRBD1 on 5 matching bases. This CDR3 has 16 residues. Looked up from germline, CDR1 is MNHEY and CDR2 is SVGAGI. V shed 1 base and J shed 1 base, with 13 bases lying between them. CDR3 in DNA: TGTGCCAGCAGTTACTTTACCGGGACGGTTAACTATGGCTACACCTTC. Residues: CASSYFTGTVNYGYTF.

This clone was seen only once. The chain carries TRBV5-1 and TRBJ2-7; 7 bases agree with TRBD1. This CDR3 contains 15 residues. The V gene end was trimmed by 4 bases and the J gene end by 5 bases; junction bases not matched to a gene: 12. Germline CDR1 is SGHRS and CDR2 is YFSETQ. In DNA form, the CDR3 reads TGCGCCAGCAGCCAGAACAGGGGAATGGTCCACGAGCAGTACTTC. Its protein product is CASSQNRGMVHEQYF.

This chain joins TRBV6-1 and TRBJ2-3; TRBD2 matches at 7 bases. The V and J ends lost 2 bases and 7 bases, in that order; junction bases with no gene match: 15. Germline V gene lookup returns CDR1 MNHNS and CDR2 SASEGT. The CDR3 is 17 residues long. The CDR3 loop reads CASSEYARETMVNTQYF. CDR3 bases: TGTGCCAGCAGTGAATATGCGCGGGAGACCATGGTTAATACGCAGTATTTT.

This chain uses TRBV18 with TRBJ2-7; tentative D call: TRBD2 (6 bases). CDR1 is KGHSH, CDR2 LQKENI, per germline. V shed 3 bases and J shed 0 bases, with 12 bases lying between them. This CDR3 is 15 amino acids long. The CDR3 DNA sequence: TGTGCCAGCTCACCCGGAGCGGGTTTCTCCTACGAGCAGTACTTC. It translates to CASSPGAGFSYEQYF. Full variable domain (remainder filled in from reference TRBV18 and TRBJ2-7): NAGVMQNPRHLVRRRGQEARLRCSPMKGHSHVYWYRQLPEEGLKFMVYLQKENIIDESGMPKERFSAEFPKEGPSILRIQQVVRGDSAAYFCASSPGAGFSYEQYFGPGTRLTVT.

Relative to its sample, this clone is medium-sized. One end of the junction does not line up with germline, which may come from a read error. The CDR3 nucleotides read TGTGCTAGCAGCTTAGCAGGCGGGGTCCGCGAGCAGTACTTC. Translated, it gives CASSLAGGVREQYF. The genes are TRBV7-7 and TRBJ2-7; D may be TRBD2 (6 bases). The germline CDR1 and CDR2 sequences are SSHAT and FNYEAQ (reference sequence). The CDR3 totals 14 residues.

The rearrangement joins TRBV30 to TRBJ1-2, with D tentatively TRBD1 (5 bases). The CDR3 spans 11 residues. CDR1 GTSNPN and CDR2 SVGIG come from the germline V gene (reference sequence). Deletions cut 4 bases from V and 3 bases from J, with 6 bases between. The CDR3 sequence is CAWTGDYGYTF. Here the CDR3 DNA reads TGTGCCTGGACGGGGGACTATGGCTACACCTTC.

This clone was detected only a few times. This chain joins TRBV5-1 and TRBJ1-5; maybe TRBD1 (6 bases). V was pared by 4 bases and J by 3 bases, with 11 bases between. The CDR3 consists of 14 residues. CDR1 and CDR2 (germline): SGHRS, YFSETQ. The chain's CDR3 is CASSLGGPNQPQHF. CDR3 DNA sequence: TGCGCCAGCAGCCTAGGGGGGCCCAATCAGCCCCAGCATTTT.

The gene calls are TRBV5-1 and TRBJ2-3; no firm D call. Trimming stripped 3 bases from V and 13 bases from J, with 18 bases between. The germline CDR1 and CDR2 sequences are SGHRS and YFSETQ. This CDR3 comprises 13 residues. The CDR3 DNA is TGCGCCAGCAGCTCTGCGCAGGCGGCAAGCAAGTATTTT. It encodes CASSSAQAASKYF. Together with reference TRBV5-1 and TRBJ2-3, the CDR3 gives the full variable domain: KAGVTQTPRYLIKTRGQQVTLSCSPISGHRSVSWYQQTPGQGLQFLFEYFSETQRNKGNFPGRFSGRQFSNSRSEMNVSTLELGDSALYLCASSSAQAASKYFGPGTRLTVL.

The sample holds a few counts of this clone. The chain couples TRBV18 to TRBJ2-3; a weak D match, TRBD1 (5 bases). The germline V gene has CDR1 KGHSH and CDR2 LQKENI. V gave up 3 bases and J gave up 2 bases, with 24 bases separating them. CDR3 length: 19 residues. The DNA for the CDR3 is TGTGCCAGCTCACCGAAGCCTCTAACGGACATAGCTTCCACAGATACGCAGTATTTT. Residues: CASSPKPLTDIASTDTQYF. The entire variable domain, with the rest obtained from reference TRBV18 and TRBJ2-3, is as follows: NAGVMQNPRHLVRRRGQEARLRCSPMKGHSHVYWYRQLPEEGLKFMVYLQKENIIDESGMPKERFSAEFPKEGPSILRIQQVVRGDSAAYFCASSPKPLTDIASTDTQYFGPGTRLTVL.

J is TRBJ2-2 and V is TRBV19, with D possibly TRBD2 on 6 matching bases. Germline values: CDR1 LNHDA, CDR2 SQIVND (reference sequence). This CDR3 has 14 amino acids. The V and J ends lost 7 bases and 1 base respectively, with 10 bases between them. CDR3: CASKVGGNTGELFF. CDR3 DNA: TGTGCCAGTAAAGTCGGGGGGAACACCGGGGAGCTGTTTTTT.

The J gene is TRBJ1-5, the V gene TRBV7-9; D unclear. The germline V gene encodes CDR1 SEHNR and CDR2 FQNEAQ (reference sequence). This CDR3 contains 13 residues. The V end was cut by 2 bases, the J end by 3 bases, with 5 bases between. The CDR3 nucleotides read TGTGCCAGCAGCTTACAAAACAATCAGCCCCAGCATTTT. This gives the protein CASSLQNNQPQHF.

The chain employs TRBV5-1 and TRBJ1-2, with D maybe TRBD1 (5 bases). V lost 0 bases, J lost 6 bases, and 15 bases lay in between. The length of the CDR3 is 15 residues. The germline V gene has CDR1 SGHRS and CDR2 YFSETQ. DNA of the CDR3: TGCGCCAGCAGCTTGGGGGACCAGGGATCCCATGGCTACACCTTC. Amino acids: CASSLGDQGSHGYTF.

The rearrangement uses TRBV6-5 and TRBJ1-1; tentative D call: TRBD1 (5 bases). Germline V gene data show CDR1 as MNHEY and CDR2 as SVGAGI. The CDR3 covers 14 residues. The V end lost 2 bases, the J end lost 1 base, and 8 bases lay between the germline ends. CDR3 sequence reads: CASSYAGSNTEAFF. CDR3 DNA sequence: TGTGCCAGCAGTTACGCAGGGTCGAACACTGAAGCTTTCTTT.

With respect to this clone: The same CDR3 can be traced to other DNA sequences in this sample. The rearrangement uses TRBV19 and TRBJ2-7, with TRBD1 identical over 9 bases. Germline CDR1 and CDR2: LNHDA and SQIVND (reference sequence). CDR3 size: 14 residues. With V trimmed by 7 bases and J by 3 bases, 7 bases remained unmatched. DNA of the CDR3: TGTGCCAGTACCCCGACAGGGGGGATCTACGAGCAGTACTTC. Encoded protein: CASTPTGGIYEQYF.

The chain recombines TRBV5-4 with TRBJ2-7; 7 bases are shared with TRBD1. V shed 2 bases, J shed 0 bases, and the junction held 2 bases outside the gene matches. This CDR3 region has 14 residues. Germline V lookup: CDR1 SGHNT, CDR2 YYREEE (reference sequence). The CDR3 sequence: CASSFYRGSYEQYF. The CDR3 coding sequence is TGTGCCAGCAGCTTCTACAGGGGCTCCTACGAGCAGTACTTC. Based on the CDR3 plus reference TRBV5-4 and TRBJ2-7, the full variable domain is ETGVTQSPTHLIKTRGQQVTLRCSSQSGHNTVSWYQQALGQGPQFIFQYYREEENGRGNFPPRFSGLQFPNYSSELNVNALELDDSALYLCASSFYRGSYEQYFGPGTRLTVT.

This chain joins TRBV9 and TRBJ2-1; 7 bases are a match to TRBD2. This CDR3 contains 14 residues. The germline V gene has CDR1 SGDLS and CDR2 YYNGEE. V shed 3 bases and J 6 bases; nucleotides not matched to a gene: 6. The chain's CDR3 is CASSGQRGFNEQFF. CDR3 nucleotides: TGTGCCAGCAGCGGACAGCGGGGTTTCAATGAGCAGTTCTTC.

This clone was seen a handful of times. CDR3 coding DNA: TGTGCCAGCAGCTTACAACAGGGTATCAACGAGCAGTACTTC. Its translation: CASSLQQGINEQYF. The genes are TRBV11-2 and TRBJ2-7, with D maybe TRBD1 (6 bases). The V end was cut by 2 bases, the J end by 5 bases, with 13 bases between. From germline, CDR1 is SGHAT and CDR2 FQNNGV. The CDR3 is made up of 14 amino acids.

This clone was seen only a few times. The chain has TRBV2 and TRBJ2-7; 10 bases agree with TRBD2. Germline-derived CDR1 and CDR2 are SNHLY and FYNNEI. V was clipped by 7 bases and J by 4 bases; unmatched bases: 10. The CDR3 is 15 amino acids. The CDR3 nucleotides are TGTGCCAGCACCGCGTCCAGCGGGGGGGTATACGAGCAGTACTTC. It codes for CASTASSGGVYEQYF.

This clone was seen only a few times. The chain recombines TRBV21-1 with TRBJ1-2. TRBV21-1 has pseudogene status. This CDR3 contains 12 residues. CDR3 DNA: TGTGCCAACGGGGACTCTCGAGGCGGCTACACCTTC. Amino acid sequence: CANGDSRGGYTF.

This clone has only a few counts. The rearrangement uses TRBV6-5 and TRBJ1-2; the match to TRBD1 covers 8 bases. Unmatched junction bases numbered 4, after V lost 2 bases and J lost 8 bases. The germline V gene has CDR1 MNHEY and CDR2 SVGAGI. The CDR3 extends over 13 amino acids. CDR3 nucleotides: TGTGCCAGCAGTTACACCGCAGGGGGCGGCTACACCTTC. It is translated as CASSYTAGGGYTF.

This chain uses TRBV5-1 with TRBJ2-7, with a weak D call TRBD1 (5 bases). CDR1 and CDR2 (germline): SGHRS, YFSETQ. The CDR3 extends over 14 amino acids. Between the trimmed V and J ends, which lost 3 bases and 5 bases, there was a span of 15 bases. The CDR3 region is CASSSLTESDEQYF. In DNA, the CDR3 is TGCGCCAGCAGCTCCTTGACAGAGAGCGACGAGCAGTACTTC.

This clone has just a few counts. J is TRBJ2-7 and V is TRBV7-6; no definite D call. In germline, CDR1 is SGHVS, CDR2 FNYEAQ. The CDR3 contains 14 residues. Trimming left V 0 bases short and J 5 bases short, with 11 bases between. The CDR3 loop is CASSLAQRSDEQYF. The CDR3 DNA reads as TGTGCCAGCAGCTTAGCGCAAAGGTCTGACGAGCAGTACTTC.

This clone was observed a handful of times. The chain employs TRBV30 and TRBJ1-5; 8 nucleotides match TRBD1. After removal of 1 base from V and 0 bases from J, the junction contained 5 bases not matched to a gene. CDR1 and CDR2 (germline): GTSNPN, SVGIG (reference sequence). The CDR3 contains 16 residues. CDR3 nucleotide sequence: TGTGCCTGGAGTGCGGACAGGGCCCGTAGCAATCAGCCCCAGCATTTT. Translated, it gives CAWSADRARSNQPQHF. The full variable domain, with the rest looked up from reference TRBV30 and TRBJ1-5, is SQTIHQWPATLVQPVGSPLSLECTVEGTSNPNLYWYRQAAGRGLQLLFYSVGIGQISSEVPQNLSASRPQDRQFILSSKKLLLSDSGFYLCAWSADRARSNQPQHFGDGTRLSIL.

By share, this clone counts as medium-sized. CDR3 region: CASSLTGNQPQHF. CDR3 nucleotide sequence: TGTGCCAGCAGCTTAACCGGGAATCAGCCCCAGCATTTT. The rearrangement links TRBV7-3 to TRBJ1-5; the D is unclear. The V and J ends lost 0 bases and 4 bases respectively, with 4 bases between them. This CDR3 comprises 13 residues. From germline, CDR1 is SGHTA and CDR2 FQGTGA.

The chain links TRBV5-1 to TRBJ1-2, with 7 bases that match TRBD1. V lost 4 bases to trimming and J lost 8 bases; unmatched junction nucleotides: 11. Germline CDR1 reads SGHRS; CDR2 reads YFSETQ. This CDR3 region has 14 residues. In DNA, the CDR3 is TGCGCCAGCAGCAAGACAGGGTTTGAGTTCGGCTACACCTTC. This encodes CASSKTGFEFGYTF.